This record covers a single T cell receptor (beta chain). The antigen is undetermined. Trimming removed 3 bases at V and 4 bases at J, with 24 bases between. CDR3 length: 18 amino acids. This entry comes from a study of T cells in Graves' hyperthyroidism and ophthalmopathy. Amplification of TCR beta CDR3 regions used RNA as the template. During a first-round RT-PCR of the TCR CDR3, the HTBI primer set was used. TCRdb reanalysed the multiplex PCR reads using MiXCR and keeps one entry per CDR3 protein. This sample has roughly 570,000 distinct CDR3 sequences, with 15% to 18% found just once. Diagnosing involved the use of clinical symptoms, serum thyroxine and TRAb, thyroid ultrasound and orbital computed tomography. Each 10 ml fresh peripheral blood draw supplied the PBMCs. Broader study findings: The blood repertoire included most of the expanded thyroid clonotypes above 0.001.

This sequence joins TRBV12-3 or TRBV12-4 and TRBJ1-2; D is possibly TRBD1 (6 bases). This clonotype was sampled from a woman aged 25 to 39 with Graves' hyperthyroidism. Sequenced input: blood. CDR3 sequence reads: CASSFGRIAGASGYGYTF. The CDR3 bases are TGTGCCAGCAGTTTTGGGCGCATAGCGGGGGCGTCGGGCTATGGCTACACCTTC.